These T cell receptor beta chains were read from a single sample in a study of STAT5B mutations in CD4+ large granular lymphocyte leukemia. Assay: immunoSEQ multiplex PCR; the TCRdb copy retains only in-frame clones and omits some. The sample has about 33,000 clones, 70% to 75% seen once. Sequencing was done on a sample of CD4+ T cells from blood buffy coats. All receptors derive from a human donor in good health. Each CDR3 is given with its conserved first and last residue. D genes are given only for firm matches. The size entry is marked missing in some rows and otherwise reads once, few, many or a size class.

J gene,clone size,V gene,D gene,CDR3 DNA,CDR3 protein
TRBJ1-1,few,TRBV7-3,-,TGTGCCAGCAGCTCCGGGAGGGGGAACACTGAAGCTTTCTTT,CASSSGRGNTEAFF
TRBJ2-5,-,TRBV10-3,TRBD2,TGTGCCATCAGCCAAACTAGCGGGGAGGAAGAGACCCAGTACTTC,CAISQTSGEEETQYF
TRBJ1-3,-,TRBV6-1,-,TGTGCCAGCAGTGAAGTGGGACTCCGGTCGGGAAACACCATATATTTT,CASSEVGLRSGNTIYF
TRBJ2-1,few,TRBV7-8,-,TGTGCCAGCAGCCCCTACGGACAGTACAATGAGCAGTTCTTC,CASSPYGQYNEQFF
TRBJ2-3,-,TRBV6-6,-,TGTGCCAGCACAAGGGGGGGGCAGGCAGATACGCAGTATTTT,CASTRGGQADTQYF
TRBJ2-2,-,TRBV4-1,-,TGCGCCAGCAGCCAAGTCAGAGGGGGGATCAACACCGGGGAGCTGTTTTTT,CASSQVRGGINTGELFF
TRBJ1-1,-,TRBV6-1,TRBD1,TGTGCCAGCAGTGCTGGGACAGGAGGTGAAGCTTTCTTT,CASSAGTGGEAFF
TRBJ2-7,-,TRBV29-1,-,TGCAGCGTACCAAAACGACAGGTTAAAACCTACGAGCAGTACTTC,CSVPKRQVKTYEQYF
TRBJ2-3,-,TRBV30,TRBD2,TGTGCCTGGAGACTAGCGGGAGGCACAGATACGCAGTATTTT,CAWRLAGGTDTQYF
TRBJ2-5,-,TRBV7-9,-,TGTGCCAGCAGCTCGGGAGAGACCCAGTACTTC,CASSSGETQYF
TRBJ1-2,-,TRBV18,-,TGTGCCAGCTCACCGGCTCCCACCGGACTCGGACGGGGCTACACCTTC,CASSPAPTGLGRGYTF
TRBJ1-2,-,TRBV11-3,-,TGTGCCAGCAGCTTAGCCGGCTATGGCTACACCTTC,CASSLAGYGYTF